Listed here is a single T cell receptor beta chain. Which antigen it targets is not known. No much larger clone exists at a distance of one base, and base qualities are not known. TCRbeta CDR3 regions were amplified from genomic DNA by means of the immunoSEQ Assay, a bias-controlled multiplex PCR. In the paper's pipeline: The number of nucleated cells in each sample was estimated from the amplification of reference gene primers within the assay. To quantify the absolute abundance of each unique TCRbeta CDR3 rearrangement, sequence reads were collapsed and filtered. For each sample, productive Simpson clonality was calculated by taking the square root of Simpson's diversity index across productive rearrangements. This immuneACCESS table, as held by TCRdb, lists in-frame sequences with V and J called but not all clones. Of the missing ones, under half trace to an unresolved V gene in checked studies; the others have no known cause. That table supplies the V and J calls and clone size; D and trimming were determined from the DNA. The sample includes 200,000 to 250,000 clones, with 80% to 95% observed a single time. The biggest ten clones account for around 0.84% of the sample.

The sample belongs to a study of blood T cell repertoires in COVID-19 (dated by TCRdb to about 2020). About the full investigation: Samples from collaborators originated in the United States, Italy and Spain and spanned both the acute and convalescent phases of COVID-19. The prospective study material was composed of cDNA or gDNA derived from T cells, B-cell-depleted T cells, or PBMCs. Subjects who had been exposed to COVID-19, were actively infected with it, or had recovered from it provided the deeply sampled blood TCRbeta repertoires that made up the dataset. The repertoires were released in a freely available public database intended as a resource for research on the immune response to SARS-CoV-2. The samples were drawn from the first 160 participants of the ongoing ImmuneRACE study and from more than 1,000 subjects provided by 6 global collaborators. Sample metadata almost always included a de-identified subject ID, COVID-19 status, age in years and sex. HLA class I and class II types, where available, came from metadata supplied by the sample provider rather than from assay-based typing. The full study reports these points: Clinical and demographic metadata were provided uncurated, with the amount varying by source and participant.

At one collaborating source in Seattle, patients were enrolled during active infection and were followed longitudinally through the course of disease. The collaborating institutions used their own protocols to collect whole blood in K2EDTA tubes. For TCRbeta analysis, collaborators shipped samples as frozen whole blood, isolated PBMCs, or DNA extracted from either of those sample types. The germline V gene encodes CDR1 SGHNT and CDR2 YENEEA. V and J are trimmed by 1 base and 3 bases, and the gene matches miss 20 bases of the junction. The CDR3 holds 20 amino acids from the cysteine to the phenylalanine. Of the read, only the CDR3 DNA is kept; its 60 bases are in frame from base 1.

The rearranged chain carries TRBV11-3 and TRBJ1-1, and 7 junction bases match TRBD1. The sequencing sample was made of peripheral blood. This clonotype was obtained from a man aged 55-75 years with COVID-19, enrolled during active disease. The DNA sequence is TGTGCCAGCAGCTTAGTCTGGACAGGTCAGTATTGGTGGTTGGACACTGAAGCTTTCTTT. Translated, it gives CASSLVWTGQYWWLDTEAFF.